A selection of T cell receptor beta chains follows, all from one sample in a study of cytomegalovirus exposure and HLA in healthy donors. Generated by immunoSEQ multiplex PCR, the TCRdb table keeps only in-frame clones and is missing some. Of a few hundred thousand clones in the sample, approximately 82% were seen once. The sample consisted of PBMCs. These receptors were obtained from a woman aged 40 to 55 in good health and CMV-seronegative. Both conserved end residues are part of each CDR3. The order of the fields is J gene, D gene, V gene, clone size, CDR3 DNA, CDR3 protein. A D gene is named only where the DNA matches it firmly. The size entry is marked missing in some rows and otherwise reads once, few, many or a size class.

TRBJ1-4 | TRBD1 | TRBV29-1 | - | TGCAGCGTGGGAGCAACAGGGGGCGGTGGTGAAAAACTGTTTTTT | CSVGATGGGGEKLFF
TRBJ2-2 | TRBD1 | TRBV29-1 | - | TGCAGCGTTGTCCCGGGACAGGCGAACACCGGGGAGCTGTTTTTT | CSVVPGQANTGELFF
TRBJ1-2 | TRBD1 | TRBV5-6 | - | TGTGCCAGCAGCCCGCGGGACAGGCCCCTCTCCTTC | CASSPRDRPLSF
TRBJ2-7 | - | TRBV27 | - | TGTGCCAGCAGTTACATCGGCGGCGCGTGGGACGAGCAGTACTTC | CASSYIGGAWDEQYF
TRBJ1-2 | - | TRBV10-3 | once | TGTGCCATCAGTGATCAGATTTCCTCCCATGGCTACACCTTC | CAISDQISSHGYTF
TRBJ2-3 | - | TRBV6-5 | - | TGTGCCAGCAGTTACACGGCAGGGCCCACAGATACGCAGTATTTT | CASSYTAGPTDTQYF
TRBJ1-6 | - | TRBV5-1 | - | TGCGCCAGCAGCTTGGAACAGAGCTCCTATAATTCACCCCTCCACTTT | CASSLEQSSYNSPLHF
TRBJ2-7 | TRBD1 | TRBV30 | - | TGTGCCTGGAGCGGACAGGGGTGGCACGAGCAGTACTTC | CAWSGQGWHEQYF
TRBJ1-3 | TRBD1 | TRBV5-6 | - | TGTGCCAGCAGCTTGGCCGGGGACAGGGGTCTCCATCCTGGAAACACCATATATTTT | CASSLAGDRGLHPGNTIYF
TRBJ2-1 | TRBD2 | TRBV9 | - | TGTGCCAGCAGCGACAGCGGGGGGGCTTACAATGAGCAGTTCTTC | CASSDSGGAYNEQFF